Listed below are T cell receptor beta chains from one sample, sequenced in a study of CD8 T cells in Susac syndrome. MiXCR was run by TCRdb on the immunoSEQ multiplex PCR reads, yielding one entry per CDR3 protein. The repertoire consists of under 200,000 distinct CDR3 sequences, with about 93% occurring once and the leading ten covering 0.095% to 0.12%. Source material: CD4+ T cells from PBMCs. These receptors all come from a human donor in good health. Each CDR3 is given without its conserved first and last residue. Each record gives: V gene, CDR3 length, J gene, CDR3 protein.

>TRBV18|15|TRBJ1-2
ASSPRDRGTSNYGYT
>TRBV19|12|TRBJ2-7
ASSIGTGGYEQY
>TRBV7-2|12|TRBJ1-6
ASSPDSFYSPLH
>TRBV14|12|TRBJ1-1
ASSPLRTATEAF
>TRBV29-1|11|TRBJ2-2
SVEEGRTGELF
>TRBV7-9|12|TRBJ1-1
ASSSATGPTEAF
>TRBV30|12|TRBJ1-3
AWRSRISGNTIY
>TRBV5-6|14|TRBJ2-1
ASSLGSSSSYNEQF
>TRBV6-2/TRBV6-3|9|TRBJ2-3
ASTLADTQY
>TRBV7-8|14|TRBJ2-1
ASSLAVGGAYNEQF
>TRBV20-1|12|TRBJ1-5
SAPAGVSNQPQH
>TRBV6-5|11|TRBJ1-2
ASSRTPWGGYT